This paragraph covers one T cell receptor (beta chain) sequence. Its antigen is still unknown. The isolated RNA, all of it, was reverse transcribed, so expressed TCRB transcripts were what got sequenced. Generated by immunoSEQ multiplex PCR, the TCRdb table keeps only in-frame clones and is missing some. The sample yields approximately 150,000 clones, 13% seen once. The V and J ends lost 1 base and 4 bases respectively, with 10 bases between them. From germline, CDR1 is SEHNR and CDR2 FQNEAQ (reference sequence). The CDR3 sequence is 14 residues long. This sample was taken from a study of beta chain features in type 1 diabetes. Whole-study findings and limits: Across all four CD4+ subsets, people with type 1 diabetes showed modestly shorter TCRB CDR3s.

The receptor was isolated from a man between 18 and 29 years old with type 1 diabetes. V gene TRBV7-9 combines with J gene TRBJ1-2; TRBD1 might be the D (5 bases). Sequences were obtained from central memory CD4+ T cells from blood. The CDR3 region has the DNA TGTGCCAGCAGCTTAGGGCAGGGAGGCTATGGCTACACCTTC. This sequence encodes CASSLGQGGYGYTF.